The clone carrying this T cell receptor beta chain appeared a few times. Replicate PCRs from sorted subsets contained approximately 220 ng DNA, which is around 30,000 T cell genomes. Sequenced by immunoSEQ multiplex PCR; TCRdb stores in-frame clones only, minus some. This table has about 670,000 clones, 72% appearing once. These data are taken from a study of shared clonotypes between healthy human individuals. Germline CDR1 reads SGHTA; CDR2 reads FQGNSA. The CDR3 extends over 15 amino acids. V was trimmed by 3 bases and J by 10 bases, leaving 21 bases between them. Naive CD45RA+ and memory CD45RA-negative subsets were split from CD4+ cells.

This rearrangement joins TRBV7-2 to TRBJ1-1; weak D call: TRBD1 (6 bases). Sequencing was done on a sample of memory CD4+ T cells sorted from blood. As to subset: CD45RA-negative fraction. The receptor was derived from a woman younger than 45 in good health. CDR3 coding DNA: TGTGCCAGCAGCTTGGCACCCGAGGGGGGGACCCGAGCTTTCTTT. Translation: CASSLAPEGGTRAFF.